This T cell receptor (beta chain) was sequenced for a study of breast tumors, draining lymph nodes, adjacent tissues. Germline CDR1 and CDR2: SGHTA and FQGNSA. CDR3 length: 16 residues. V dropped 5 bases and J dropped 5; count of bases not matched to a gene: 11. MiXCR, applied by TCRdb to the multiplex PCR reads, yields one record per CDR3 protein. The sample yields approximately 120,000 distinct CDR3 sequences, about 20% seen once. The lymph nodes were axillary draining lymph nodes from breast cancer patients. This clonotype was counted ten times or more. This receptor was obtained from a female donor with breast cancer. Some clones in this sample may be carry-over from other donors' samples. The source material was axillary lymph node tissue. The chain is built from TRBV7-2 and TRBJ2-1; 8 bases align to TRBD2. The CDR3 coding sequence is TGTGCCAGCAGCATCTTAGCGGGGAGTCGAAACAATGAGCAGTTCTTC. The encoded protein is CASSILAGSRNNEQFF.